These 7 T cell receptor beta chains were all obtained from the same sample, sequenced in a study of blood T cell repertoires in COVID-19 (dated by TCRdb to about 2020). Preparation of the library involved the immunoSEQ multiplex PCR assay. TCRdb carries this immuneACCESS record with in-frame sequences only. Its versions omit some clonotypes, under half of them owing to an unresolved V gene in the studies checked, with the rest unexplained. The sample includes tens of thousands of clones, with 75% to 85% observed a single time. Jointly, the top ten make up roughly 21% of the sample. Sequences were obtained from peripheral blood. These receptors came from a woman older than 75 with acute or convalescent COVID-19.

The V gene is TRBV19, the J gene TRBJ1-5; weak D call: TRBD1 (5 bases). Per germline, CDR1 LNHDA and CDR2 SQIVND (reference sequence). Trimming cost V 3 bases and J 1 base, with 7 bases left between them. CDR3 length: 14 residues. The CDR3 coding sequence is TGTGCCAGTAGTATGCAGGGAAGCAATCAGCCCCAGCATTTT. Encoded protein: CASSMQGSNQPQHF. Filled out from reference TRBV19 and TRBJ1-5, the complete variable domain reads DGGITQSPKYLFRKEGQNVTLSCEQNLNHDAMYWYRQDPGQGLRLIYYSQIVNDFQKGDIAEGYSVSREKKESFPLTVTSAQKNPTAFYLCASSMQGSNQPQHFGDGTRLSIL.

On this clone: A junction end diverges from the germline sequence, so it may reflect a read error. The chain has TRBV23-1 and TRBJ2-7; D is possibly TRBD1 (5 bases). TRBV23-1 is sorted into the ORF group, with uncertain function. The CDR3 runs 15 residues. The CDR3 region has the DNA TGCGTCAGCAGTCAAAGCGACAGAAAGAACTACGAGCAGTACTTC. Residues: CVSSQSDRKNYEQYF.

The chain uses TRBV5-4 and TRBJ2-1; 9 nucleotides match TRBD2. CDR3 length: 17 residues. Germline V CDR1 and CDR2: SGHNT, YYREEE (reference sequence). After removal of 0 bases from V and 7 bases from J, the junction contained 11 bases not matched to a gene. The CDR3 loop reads CASSLDLGSGSGNEQFF. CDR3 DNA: TGTGCCAGCAGCTTGGATTTAGGTAGCGGGAGTGGTAATGAGCAGTTCTTC.

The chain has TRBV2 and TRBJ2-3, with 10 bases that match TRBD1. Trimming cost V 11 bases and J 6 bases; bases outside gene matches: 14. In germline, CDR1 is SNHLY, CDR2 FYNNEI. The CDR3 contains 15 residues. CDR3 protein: CAGASLTGGRDTQYF. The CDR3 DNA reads TGTGCCGGCGCCTCCCTGACAGGGGGCAGGGATACGCAGTATTTT.

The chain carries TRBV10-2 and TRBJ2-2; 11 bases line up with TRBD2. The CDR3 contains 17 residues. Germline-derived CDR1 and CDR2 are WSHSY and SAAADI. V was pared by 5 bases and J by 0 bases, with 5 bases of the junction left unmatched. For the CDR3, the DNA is TGCGCCAGCAGTTCACTAGCGGGGGCCTCGAACACCGGGGAGCTGTTTTTT. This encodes CASSSLAGASNTGELFF.

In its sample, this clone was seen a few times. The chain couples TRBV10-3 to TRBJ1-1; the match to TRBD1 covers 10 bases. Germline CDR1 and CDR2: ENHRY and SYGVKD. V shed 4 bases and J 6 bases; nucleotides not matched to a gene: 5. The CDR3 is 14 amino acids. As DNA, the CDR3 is TGTGCCATCAGTGTAGGGACAGGGGCGTCTGAAGCTTTCTTT. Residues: CAISVGTGASEAFF.

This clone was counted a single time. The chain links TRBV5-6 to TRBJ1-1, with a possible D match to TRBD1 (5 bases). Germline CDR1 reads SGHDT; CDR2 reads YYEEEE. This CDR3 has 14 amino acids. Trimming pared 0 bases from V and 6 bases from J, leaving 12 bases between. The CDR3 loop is CASSLVPTGAEAFF. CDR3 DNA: TGTGCCAGCAGCTTGGTCCCCACAGGAGCTGAAGCTTTCTTT.